Reported below is one T cell receptor (beta chain). The treatment here: oral pan-JAK inhibitor, 5-10 mg twice daily. This sample was included in a study of CD8+ T cells in alopecia areata. Trimming cost V 0 bases and J 2 bases; bases outside gene matches: 5. Germline values: CDR1 SGHRS, CDR2 YFSETQ. This CDR3 spans 18 amino acids. RNA, once extracted, was reverse transcribed into cDNA for use as the sequencing template. Using immunoSEQ multiplex PCR, the repertoire was profiled, and TCRdb retains in-frame clones only, with some absent. The sample lists 150,000 to 200,000 clones, around 59% occurring once.

The sample was CD4+ T cells sorted from blood, taken at week 24, from a patient treated with tofacitinib. This sequence joins TRBV5-1 and TRBJ2-3; 14 bases are shared with TRBD2. This sequence originates from a human donor with alopecia areata. CDR3 DNA sequence: TGCGCCAGCAGCTTGGGGACTAGCGGGGGGCTCTACACAGATACGCAGTATTTT. This sequence encodes CASSLGTSGGLYTDTQYF.